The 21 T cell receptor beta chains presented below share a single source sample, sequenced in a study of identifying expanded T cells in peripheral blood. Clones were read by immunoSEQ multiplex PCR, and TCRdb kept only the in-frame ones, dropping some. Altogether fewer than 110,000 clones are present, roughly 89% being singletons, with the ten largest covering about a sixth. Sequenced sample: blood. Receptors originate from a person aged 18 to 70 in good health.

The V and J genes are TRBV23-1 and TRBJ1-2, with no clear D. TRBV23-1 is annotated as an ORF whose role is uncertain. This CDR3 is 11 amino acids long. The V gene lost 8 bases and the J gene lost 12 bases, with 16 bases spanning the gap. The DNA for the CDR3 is TGCGCCAGCGGAGCTGGTGAGGGCGACACCTTC. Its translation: CASGAGEGDTF.

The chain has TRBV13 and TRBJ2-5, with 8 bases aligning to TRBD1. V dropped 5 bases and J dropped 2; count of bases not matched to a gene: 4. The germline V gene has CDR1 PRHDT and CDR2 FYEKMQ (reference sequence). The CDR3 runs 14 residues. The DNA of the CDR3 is TGTGCCAGCAGCCCCCGGACAGGGCAAGAGACCCAGTACTTC. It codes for CASSPRTGQETQYF.

CDR3 amino acids: CASSSGTGGFYGYTF. For the CDR3, the DNA is TGTGCCAGCAGCTCCGGGACAGGGGGTTTCTATGGCTACACCTTC. The chain employs TRBV27 and TRBJ1-2; TRBD1 matches at 11 bases. The junction had 7 bases not matched to a gene; V was cut back by 6 bases and J by 4 bases. This CDR3 is 15 amino acids long. CDR1 and CDR2 (germline): MNHEY, SMNVEV (reference sequence).

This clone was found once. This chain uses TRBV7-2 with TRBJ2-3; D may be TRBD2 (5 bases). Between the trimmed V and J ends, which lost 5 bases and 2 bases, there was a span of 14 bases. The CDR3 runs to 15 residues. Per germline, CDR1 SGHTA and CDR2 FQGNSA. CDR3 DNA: TGTGCCAGCAGCCCCGGACTTCTATACACAGATACGCAGTATTTT. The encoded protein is CASSPGLLYTDTQYF.

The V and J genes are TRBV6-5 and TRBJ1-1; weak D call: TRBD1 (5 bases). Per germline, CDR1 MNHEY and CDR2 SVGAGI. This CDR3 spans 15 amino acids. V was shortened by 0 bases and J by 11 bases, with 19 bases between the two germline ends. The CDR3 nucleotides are TGTGCCAGCAGTTACTCCTCCTACCTTCCGGGGGACGCTTTCTTT. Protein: CASSYSSYLPGDAFF.

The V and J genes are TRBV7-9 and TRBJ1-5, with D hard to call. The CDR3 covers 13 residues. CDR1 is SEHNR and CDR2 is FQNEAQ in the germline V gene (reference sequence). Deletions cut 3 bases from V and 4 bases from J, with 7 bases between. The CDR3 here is CASSLRENQPQHF. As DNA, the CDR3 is TGTGCCAGCAGCTTGAGGGAGAATCAGCCCCAGCATTTT.

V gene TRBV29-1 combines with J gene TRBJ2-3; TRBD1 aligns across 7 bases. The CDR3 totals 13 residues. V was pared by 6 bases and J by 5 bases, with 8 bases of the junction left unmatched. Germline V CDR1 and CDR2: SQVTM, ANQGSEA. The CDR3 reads CSVKGQLGDTQYF. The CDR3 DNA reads TGCAGCGTCAAGGGACAGTTAGGAGATACGCAGTATTTT.

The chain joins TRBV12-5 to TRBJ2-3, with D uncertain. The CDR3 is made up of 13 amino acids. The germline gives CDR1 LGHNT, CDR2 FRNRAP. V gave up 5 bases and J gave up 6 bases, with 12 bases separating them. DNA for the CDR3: TGTGCTAGTGGTACGACATTTAGGGATACGCAGTATTTT. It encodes CASGTTFRDTQYF.

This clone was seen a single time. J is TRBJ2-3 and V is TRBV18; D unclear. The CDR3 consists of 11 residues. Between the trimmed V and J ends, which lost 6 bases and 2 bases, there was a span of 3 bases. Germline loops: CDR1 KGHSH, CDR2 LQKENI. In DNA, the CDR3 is TGTGCCAGCTCGCCCACAGATACGCAGTATTTT. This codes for CASSPTDTQYF.

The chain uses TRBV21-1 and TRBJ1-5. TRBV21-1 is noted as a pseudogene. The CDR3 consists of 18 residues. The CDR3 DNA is TGTGCCAGCAGCAAAGCGCTTTCTGTTCGGGGACGGGGATGGCCCCAGCATTTT. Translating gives CASSKALSVRGRGWPQHF.

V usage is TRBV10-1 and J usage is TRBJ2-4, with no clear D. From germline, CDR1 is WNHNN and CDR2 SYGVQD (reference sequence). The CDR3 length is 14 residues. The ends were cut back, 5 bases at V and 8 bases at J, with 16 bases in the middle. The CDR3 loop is CASSNTFRRDIQYF. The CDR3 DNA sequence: TGCGCCAGCAGTAACACTTTTCGACGAGACATTCAGTACTTC.

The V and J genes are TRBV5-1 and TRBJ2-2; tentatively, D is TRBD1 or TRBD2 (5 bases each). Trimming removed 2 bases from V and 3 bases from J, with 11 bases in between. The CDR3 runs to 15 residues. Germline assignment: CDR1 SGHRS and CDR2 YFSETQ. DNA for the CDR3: TGCGCCAGCAGCTTAATTGGGGGTTACACCGGGGAGCTGTTTTTT. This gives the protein CASSLIGGYTGELFF. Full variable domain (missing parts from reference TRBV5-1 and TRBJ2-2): KAGVTQTPRYLIKTRGQQVTLSCSPISGHRSVSWYQQTPGQGLQFLFEYFSETQRNKGNFPGRFSGRQFSNSRSEMNVSTLELGDSALYLCASSLIGGYTGELFFGEGSRLTVL.

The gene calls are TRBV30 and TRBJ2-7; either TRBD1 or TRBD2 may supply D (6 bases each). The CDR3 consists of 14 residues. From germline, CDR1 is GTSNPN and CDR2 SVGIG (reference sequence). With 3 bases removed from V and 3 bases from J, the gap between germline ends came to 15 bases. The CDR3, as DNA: TGTGCCTGGAGCCAAGGGGGACTTCACTACGAGCAGTACTTC. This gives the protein CAWSQGGLHYEQYF.

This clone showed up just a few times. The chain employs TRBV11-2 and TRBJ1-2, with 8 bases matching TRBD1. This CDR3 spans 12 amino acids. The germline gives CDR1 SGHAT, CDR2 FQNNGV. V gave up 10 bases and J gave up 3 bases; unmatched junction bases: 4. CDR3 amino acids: CAIPTGDYGYTF. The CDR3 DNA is TGTGCCATCCCGACAGGGGACTATGGCTACACCTTC.

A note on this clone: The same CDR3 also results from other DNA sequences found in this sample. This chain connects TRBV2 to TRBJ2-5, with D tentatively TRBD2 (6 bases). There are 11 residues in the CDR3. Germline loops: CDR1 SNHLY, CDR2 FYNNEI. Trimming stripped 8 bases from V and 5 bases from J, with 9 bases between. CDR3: CASGGKETQYF. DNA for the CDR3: TGTGCCAGCGGGGGGAAGGAGACCCAGTACTTC.

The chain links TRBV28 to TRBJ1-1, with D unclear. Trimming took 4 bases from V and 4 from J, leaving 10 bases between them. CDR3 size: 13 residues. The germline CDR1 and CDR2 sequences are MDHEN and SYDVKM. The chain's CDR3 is CASSSLHGTEAFF. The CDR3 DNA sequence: TGTGCCAGCAGTTCACTACACGGCACTGAAGCTTTCTTT.

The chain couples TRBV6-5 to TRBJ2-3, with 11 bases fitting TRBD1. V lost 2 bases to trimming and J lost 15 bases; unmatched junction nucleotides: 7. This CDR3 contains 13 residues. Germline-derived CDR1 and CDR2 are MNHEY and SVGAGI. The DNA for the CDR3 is TGTGCCAGCAGTTACCTGGACAGGGGGCTTGTATATTTT. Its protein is CASSYLDRGLVYF.

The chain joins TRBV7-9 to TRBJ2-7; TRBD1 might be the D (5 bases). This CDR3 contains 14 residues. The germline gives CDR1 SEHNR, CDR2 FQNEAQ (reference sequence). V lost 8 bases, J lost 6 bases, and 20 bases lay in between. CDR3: CASFRGSYPPEQYF. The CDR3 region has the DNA TGTGCCAGCTTTAGGGGTTCTTATCCCCCCGAGCAGTACTTC. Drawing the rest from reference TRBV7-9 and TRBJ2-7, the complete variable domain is DTGVSQNPRHKITKRGQNVTFRCDPISEHNRLYWYRQTLGQGPEFLTYFQNEAQLEKSRLLSDRFSAERPKGSFSTLEIQRTEQGDSAMYLCASFRGSYPPEQYFGPGTRLTVT.

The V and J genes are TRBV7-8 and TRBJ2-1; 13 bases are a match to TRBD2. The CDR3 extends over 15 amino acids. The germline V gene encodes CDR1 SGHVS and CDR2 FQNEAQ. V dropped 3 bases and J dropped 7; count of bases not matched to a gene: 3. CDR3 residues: CASSLTSGGINEQFF. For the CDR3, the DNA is TGTGCCAGCAGCTTGACTAGCGGGGGGATAAATGAGCAGTTCTTC.

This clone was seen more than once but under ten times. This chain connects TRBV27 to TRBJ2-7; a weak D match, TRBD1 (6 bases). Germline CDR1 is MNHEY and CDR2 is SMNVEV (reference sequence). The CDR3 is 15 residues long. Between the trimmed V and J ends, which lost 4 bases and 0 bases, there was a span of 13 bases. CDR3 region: CASSSSGHPSYEQYF. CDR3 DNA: TGTGCCAGCAGTTCCTCGGGACACCCCTCCTACGAGCAGTACTTC.

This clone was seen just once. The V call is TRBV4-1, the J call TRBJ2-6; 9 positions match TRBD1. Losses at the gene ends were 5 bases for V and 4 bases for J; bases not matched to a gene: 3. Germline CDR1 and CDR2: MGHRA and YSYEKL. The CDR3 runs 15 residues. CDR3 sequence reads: CASSSQGAGANVLTF. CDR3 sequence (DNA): TGCGCCAGCAGCTCACAGGGGGCCGGGGCCAACGTCCTGACTTTC.